This TCR beta chain comes out of a study of graft-versus-host responses after intestinal transplantation. As for the study in general: Multivisceral, liver-intestinal, or isolated intestinal grafts went to recipients. The study gave all recipients anti-thymocyte globulin induction, then tacrolimus and steroids for 2 to 3 years.

For this clone: Antigen unknown.

The CDR3 totals 17 residues. The V gene end was trimmed by 4 bases and the J gene end by 1 base; junction bases not matched to a gene: 4. Germline assignment: CDR1 MGHRA and CDR2 YSYEKL. Profiling relied on immunoSEQ multiplex PCR, and the TCRdb table lists in-frame clones only, not all of them. The sample holds over 90,000 clones; about 91% are singletons and the top ten take roughly 0.5%. Sequencing used unstimulated CD8+ T cells sorted from spleen or lymph node cells, obtained before intestinal transplant. The TCR originated in a human donor who received an intestinal transplant. The J gene is TRBJ2-7, the V gene TRBV4-1, with 16 bases identical to TRBD2. This CDR3 is CASSPGTSGRGSYEQYF. Here the CDR3 DNA reads TGCGCCAGCAGCCCCGGGACTAGCGGGAGGGGGTCCTACGAGCAGTACTTC.